Listed below are T cell receptor beta chains from one sample, sequenced in a study of blood T cell repertoires in COVID-19. Sequenced by immunoSEQ multiplex PCR; TCRdb stores in-frame clones only, minus some. This table has around 150,000 clones, over 60% appearing once. Sequences were obtained from peripheral blood. Every receptor here comes from a man aged 50 or older with acute or convalescent COVID-19. Each CDR3 is given with its conserved first and last residue. D genes are given only for firm matches. Some rows have no size entry. The others give once, few or many, or a class for an expanded clone.

cdr3_length	v_call	d_call	clone_size	j_call	cdr3_aa	cdr3_nt
13	TRBV12-3/TRBV12-4	NA	NA	TRBJ1-2	CASSLMGASGYTF	TGTGCCAGCAGTTTAATGGGGGCGAGTGGCTACACCTTC
14	TRBV2	NA	NA	TRBJ1-6	CASSEARVNSPLHF	TGTGCCAGCAGTGAGGCCAGGGTAAATTCACCCCTCCACTTT
15	TRBV7-8	NA	NA	TRBJ2-2	CASSPPTVNTGELFF	TGTGCCAGCAGCCCACCGACAGTGAACACCGGGGAGCTGTTTTTT
17	TRBV3-1/TRBV3-2	NA	NA	TRBJ2-3	CASSPRLPRVGTDTQYF	TGTGCCAGCAGCCCCCGGTTACCTCGGGTAGGCACAGATACGCAGTATTTT
16	TRBV27	TRBD1	NA	TRBJ2-4	CASSLQRGGIKNIQYF	TGTGCCAGCAGTTTACAGAGAGGGGGCATCAAAAACATTCAGTACTTC
15	TRBV5-4	NA	NA	TRBJ2-7	CASSLGGSQSYEQYF	TGTGCCAGCAGCTTGGGCGGCAGCCAATCCTACGAGCAGTACTTC
15	TRBV19	TRBD1	NA	TRBJ2-1	CASSIVGQGPQEQFF	TGTGCCAGTAGTATAGTGGGACAGGGTCCTCAAGAGCAGTTCTTC
16	TRBV6-1	NA	NA	TRBJ1-4	CASSDWAAKTNEKLFF	TGTGCCAGCAGTGATTGGGCAGCAAAGACTAATGAAAAACTGTTTTTT
16	TRBV6-6	TRBD1	NA	TRBJ1-5	CASSPTGMGSNQPQHF	TGTGCCAGCAGCCCGACAGGGATGGGAAGCAATCAGCCCCAGCATTTT
19	TRBV19	NA	NA	TRBJ1-5	CATSYLGGGVGGSNQPQHF	TGTGCCACCTCCTATTTAGGAGGGGGGGTTGGGGGTAGCAATCAGCCCCAGCATTTT
13	TRBV7-8	NA	few	TRBJ2-5	CASSPPAAETQYF	TGTGCCAGCAGCCCCCCGGCGGCGGAGACCCAGTACTTC
12	TRBV6-5	TRBD1	NA	TRBJ2-4	CASKDRENIQYF	TGTGCCAGTAAGGACAGGGAAAACATTCAGTACTTC